A single sample is the source of the 31 T cell receptor beta chains below, sequenced in a study of blood T cell repertoires in COVID-19. Here immunoSEQ multiplex PCR was the method, and the copy in TCRdb shows in-frame clones only, minus some. The table lists about 130,000 clones, about four fifths of them singletons. Sequencing was carried out using PBMCs or T cells enriched from blood (not recorded which). These TCRs come from a man in his fifties or sixties who had recovered from COVID-19.

V gene TRBV6-5 combines with J gene TRBJ2-1, with 10 bases matching TRBD2. Germline lookup yields CDR1 MNHEY and CDR2 SVGAGI. V trimming: 0 bases; J trimming: 8 bases; junction bases outside the gene matches: 4. The CDR3 covers 15 residues. This CDR3 is CASSYSSGGAYEQFF. CDR3 DNA: TGTGCCAGCAGTTACTCAAGCGGGGGGGCCTATGAGCAGTTCTTC.

This clone has a handful of counts. The gene calls are TRBV21-1 and TRBJ2-2; the D call in the table, TRBD1, was not verified against the DNA. TRBV21-1 is designated a pseudogene. The CDR3 spans 16 residues. CDR3 bases: TGTGCCAGCAGCAAAGAGAGGGACAGGTTCGCCGGGGAGCTGTTTTTT. This sequence encodes CASSKERDRFAGELFF.

Only a few counts were recorded for this clone. The chain uses TRBV2 and TRBJ1-5, with D possibly matching TRBD1 (5 bases). This CDR3 has 15 amino acids. V was cut by 4 bases and J by 2 bases, with 12 bases left in between. Germline CDR1 reads SNHLY; CDR2 reads FYNNEI. The CDR3 sequence is CASSGRGVGNQPQHF. Here the CDR3 DNA reads TGTGCCAGCAGTGGTAGGGGCGTGGGCAATCAGCCCCAGCATTTT.

J is TRBJ1-2 and V is TRBV18; 9 bases match TRBD1. V gave up 1 base and J gave up 4 bases; unmatched junction bases: 4. Germline CDR1 is KGHSH and CDR2 is LQKENI. This CDR3 is 15 amino acids long. This chain's CDR3 is CASSPRDRGAYGYTF. The CDR3 DNA sequence: TGTGCCAGCTCACCACGAGACAGGGGGGCCTATGGCTACACCTTC.

The V and J genes are TRBV15 and TRBJ1-4; no clear D. V was pared by 4 bases and J by 5 bases, with 11 bases between. Germline V gene lookup returns CDR1 LNHNV and CDR2 YYDKDF (reference sequence). This CDR3 spans 14 amino acids. The CDR3: CATSKTRSNEKLFF. In nucleotides, the CDR3 is TGTGCCACCAGCAAGACAAGGTCGAATGAAAAACTGTTTTTT.

The chain recombines TRBV4-3 with TRBJ2-7, with TRBD2 matching 9 bases. The germline gives CDR1 LGHNA, CDR2 YSLEER. Unmatched junction bases numbered 10, after V lost 4 bases and J lost 0 bases. CDR3 length: 17 amino acids. For the CDR3, the DNA is TGCGCCAGCAGCCTTTGGCCCTTGACTAGCGGCTCCTACGAGCAGTACTTC. Encoded protein: CASSLWPLTSGSYEQYF.

This clone has only a few counts. V usage is TRBV19 and J usage is TRBJ2-2; 8 nucleotides align to TRBD1. The trim removed 3 bases at V and 6 bases at J, leaving 6 bases unmatched. Germline-derived CDR1 and CDR2 are LNHDA and SQIVND (reference sequence). The CDR3 has 15 residues. The CDR3 spells CASSIRQGAAGELFF. The DNA of the CDR3 is TGTGCCAGTAGTATTAGGCAGGGGGCGGCCGGGGAGCTGTTTTTT.

This clone was counted once. V usage is TRBV27 and J usage is TRBJ1-3; maybe TRBD1 (5 bases). V was shortened by 4 bases and J by 0 bases, with 7 bases between the two germline ends. Per the germline V gene, CDR1 is MNHEY and CDR2 is SMNVEV (reference sequence). The CDR3 runs to 14 residues. DNA of the CDR3: TGTGCCAGCAGTTCGACAGTCTCTGGAAACACCATATATTTT. Translated, it gives CASSSTVSGNTIYF.

The CDR3 region is CASSLELAGGPEQYF. In DNA form, the CDR3 reads TGTGCCAGCAGCTTGGAACTAGCGGGGGGCCCGGAGCAGTATTTT. This chain uses TRBV5-4 with TRBJ2-3; 12 bases are a match to TRBD2. Germline-derived CDR1 and CDR2 are SGHNT and YYREEE (reference sequence). The CDR3 is made up of 15 amino acids. Trimming removed 0 bases from V and 11 bases from J; junction bases left unmatched: 7.

This chain links TRBV2 with TRBJ1-4; D is perhaps TRBD1 (6 bases). The CDR3 has 13 amino acids. Germline CDR1 SNHLY, CDR2 FYNNEI. Trimming took 10 bases from V and 5 from J, leaving 14 bases between them. Here the CDR3 DNA reads TGTGCCACCAAGGACAGCTGGAATGAAAAACTGTTTTTT. Protein sequence: CATKDSWNEKLFF. Filled out from reference TRBV2 and TRBJ1-4, the complete variable domain reads EPEVTQTPSHQVTQMGQEVILRCVPISNHLYFYWYRQILGQKVEFLVSFYNNEISEKSEIFDDQFSVERPDGSNFTLKIRSTKLEDSAMYFCATKDSWNEKLFFGSGTQLSVL.

DNA for the CDR3: TGTGCCAGCAGCTCTTGGACCGGGACTAGCGGGAACACCGGGGAGCTGTTTTTT. Protein product: CASSSWTGTSGNTGELFF. The V and J genes are TRBV5-8 and TRBJ2-2, with 11 nucleotides matching TRBD2. V gave up 3 bases and J gave up 1 base; unmatched junction bases: 8. Germline V gene lookup returns CDR1 SGHTS and CDR2 YDEGEE. The CDR3 spans 18 residues.

The chain is built from TRBV18 and TRBJ2-7; TRBD2 agrees at 15 bases. V was pared by 1 base and J by 0 bases, with 7 bases of the junction left unmatched. Germline assignment: CDR1 KGHSH and CDR2 LQKENI. This CDR3 region has 19 residues. CDR3 nucleotides: TGTGCCAGCTCACCACAGGGGACTAGCGGGGGGACCCGCTCCTACGAGCAGTACTTC. It specifies CASSPQGTSGGTRSYEQYF.

V gene TRBV19 combines with J gene TRBJ2-3, with TRBD1 as a possible D gene (5 bases). This CDR3 contains 16 residues. Between the trimmed V and J ends, which lost 4 bases and 2 bases, there was a span of 16 bases. The V gene's germline CDR1 is LNHDA and CDR2 SQIVND (reference sequence). CDR3 sequence (DNA): TGTGCCAGTAGTACCCCGGACACAACAAACACAGATACGCAGTATTTT. Translated, it gives CASSTPDTTNTDTQYF.

The sample holds one count of this clone. The gene calls are TRBV14 and TRBJ1-1, with TRBD1 identical over 8 bases. After removal of 4 bases from V and 11 bases from J, the junction contained 3 bases not matched to a gene. The CDR3 runs 11 residues. The germline CDR1 and CDR2 sequences are SGHDN and FVKESK. CDR3 bases: TGTGCCAGCAGCCCAGGGGGCGCGGCTTTCTTT. It is translated as CASSPGGAAFF.

The V and J genes are TRBV7-9 and TRBJ1-5; a possible D gene is TRBD1 (5 bases). Trimming took 1 base from V and 0 from J, leaving 10 bases between them. Looked up from germline, CDR1 is SEHNR and CDR2 is FQNEAQ (reference sequence). The CDR3 covers 16 residues. DNA for the CDR3: TGTGCCAGCAGCTTAGGGACCAGGGATAGCAATCAGCCCCAGCATTTT. It encodes CASSLGTRDSNQPQHF.

The chain joins TRBV5-5 to TRBJ2-7; TRBD1 matches 7 bases. Unmatched junction bases numbered 6, after V lost 4 bases and J lost 2 bases. CDR3 length: 14 amino acids. Germline-derived CDR1 and CDR2 are SGHKS and YYEKEE (reference sequence). CDR3 region: CASSLGTAPYEQYF. The CDR3 nucleotides are TGTGCCAGCAGCCTCGGGACAGCGCCCTACGAGCAGTACTTC.

This rearrangement joins TRBV5-1 to TRBJ1-2; a weak D match, TRBD1 (6 bases). The germline V and J ends were trimmed by 7 bases and 4 bases, with 11 bases remaining between them. The germline gives CDR1 SGHRS, CDR2 YFSETQ. The CDR3 has 12 residues. The CDR3, as DNA: TGCGCCAGCGGCGGACAGCCCTATGGCTACACCTTC. Translated: CASGGQPYGYTF.

The rearrangement uses TRBV14 and TRBJ1-6, with 8 bases fitting TRBD1. The CDR3 covers 14 residues. J was trimmed by 8 bases and V by 4 bases; bases with no gene match: 4. The germline CDR1 and CDR2 sequences are SGHDN and FVKESK. The CDR3 loop reads CASSRTGRDSPLHF. The CDR3 DNA follows: TGTGCCAGCAGCCGGACAGGGAGAGATTCACCCCTCCACTTT. Drawing the rest from reference TRBV14 and TRBJ1-6, the complete variable domain is EAGVTQFPSHSVIEKGQTVTLRCDPISGHDNLYWYRRVMGKEIKFLLHFVKESKQDESGMPNNRFLAERTGGTYSTLKVQPAELEDSGVYFCASSRTGRDSPLHFGNGTRLTVT.

The genes are TRBV30 and TRBJ1-4; D gene ambiguous. Trimming took off 2 bases at V and 8 bases at J, with 12 bases between the two ends. Germline lookup yields CDR1 GTSNPN and CDR2 SVGIG (reference sequence). The CDR3 has 13 amino acids. CDR3 region: CAWSRGYREKLFF. CDR3 nucleotides: TGTGCCTGGAGTCGAGGGTATAGAGAAAAACTGTTTTTT.

The V call is TRBV3-1 (or the pseudogene TRBV3-2), the J call TRBJ1-6; D unresolved. This CDR3 comprises 12 residues. Germline lookup yields CDR1 LGHDT and CDR2 YNNKEL (reference sequence). With 0 bases removed from V and 13 bases from J, the gap between germline ends came to 7 bases. The CDR3 DNA reads as TGTGCCAGCAGCCAAGACCAGTTCCCCCTCCACTTT. Protein product: CASSQDQFPLHF.

This chain joins TRBV29-1 and TRBJ1-2; perhaps TRBD1 as D (6 bases). Germline CDR1 reads SQVTM; CDR2 reads ANQGSEA. The CDR3 contains 13 residues. Trimming took 7 bases from V and 3 from J, leaving 15 bases between them. The CDR3 coding sequence is TGCAGCGCCCGAGGGTCAGGGGACTATGGCTACACCTTC. The encoded protein is CSARGSGDYGYTF.

The rearrangement uses TRBV10-3 and TRBJ2-1; D call uncertain. From germline, CDR1 is ENHRY and CDR2 SYGVKD. Between the trimmed V and J ends, which lost 3 bases and 0 bases, there was a span of 9 bases. CDR3 length equals 15 residues. As DNA, the CDR3 is TGTGCCATCAGTGACTATAAGAGCTCCTACAATGAGCAGTTCTTC. Translating gives CAISDYKSSYNEQFF.

This clone was seen a single time. This rearrangement joins TRBV18 to TRBJ2-5, with D perhaps matching TRBD1 (9 bases). In germline, CDR1 is KGHSH, CDR2 LQKENI. The ends were cut back, 5 bases at V and 5 bases at J, with 18 bases in the middle. This CDR3 is built from 15 residues. The CDR3 is CASSAGGQGMETQYF. In DNA, the CDR3 is TGTGCCAGCTCAGCGGGGGGACAGGGTATGGAGACCCAGTACTTC.

CDR3 DNA sequence: TGTGCCAGCAGCTTAGACTGGACAAGCTATGGCTACACCTTC. It yields the protein CASSLDWTSYGYTF. The chain has TRBV7-8 and TRBJ1-2, with D possibly being TRBD1 (5 bases). Germline V gene data show CDR1 as SGHVS and CDR2 as FQNEAQ. The CDR3 runs to 14 residues. V lost 1 base to trimming and J lost 4 bases, with 10 bases between them.

V gene TRBV5-4 combines with J gene TRBJ1-1; unclear D gene. Germline CDR1 reads SGHNT; CDR2 reads YYREEE (reference sequence). The CDR3 length is 13 residues. V was cut by 5 bases and J by 4 bases, with 12 bases left in between. Written as DNA, the CDR3 is TGTGCCAGCAGTCCCCCGGGTATCACTGAAGCTTTCTTT. It yields the protein CASSPPGITEAFF.

CDR3 residues: CASSLSLAEETQYF. The CDR3 DNA reads as TGCGCCAGCAGCTTGAGTCTAGCGGAAGAGACCCAGTACTTC. This chain connects TRBV5-1 to TRBJ2-5; 7 bases line up with TRBD2. Germline-derived CDR1 and CDR2 are SGHRS and YFSETQ. The CDR3 is 14 residues long. The V segment lost 1 base and the J segment 3 bases; nucleotides outside the gene matches: 3.

This clone has just a few counts. The chain combines TRBV12-3 or TRBV12-4 with TRBJ1-2; D ambiguous. CDR3 length: 11 amino acids. The ends were cut back, 6 bases at V and 2 bases at J, with 4 bases in the middle. CDR3 region: CASSPNYGYTF. The CDR3 region has the DNA TGTGCCAGCAGCCCAAACTATGGCTACACCTTC.

This clone was detected once. V usage is TRBV11-3 and J usage is TRBJ1-1; 7 nucleotides agree with TRBD1. This CDR3 contains 13 residues. Germline CDR1 reads SGHNT; CDR2 reads YENEEA. V shed 5 bases, J shed 5 bases, and the junction held 5 bases outside the gene matches. CDR3 bases: TGTGCCAGCAGCGCTTACAGGGGAACTGAAGCTTTCTTT. Its protein is CASSAYRGTEAFF. Full variable domain (rest looked up from reference TRBV11-3 and TRBJ1-1): EAGVVQSPRYKIIEKKQPVAFWCNPISGHNTLYWYLQNLGQGPELLIRYENEEAVDDSQLPKDRFSAERLKGVDSTLKIQPAELGDSAVYLCASSAYRGTEAFFGQGTRLTVV.

The chain has TRBV2 and TRBJ1-6; D ambiguous. The germline V gene encodes CDR1 SNHLY and CDR2 FYNNEI. CDR3 length equals 18 residues. V dropped 0 bases and J dropped 6 bases, with 18 bases sitting between them. CDR3 bases: TGTGCCAGCAGTGAAGCCCGACCGACTGAACCGATTAATTCACCCCTCCACTTT. Translation gives CASSEARPTEPINSPLHF.

This clone showed up just once. This chain joins TRBV4-3 and TRBJ1-6, with a tentative D call TRBD1 (6 bases). Germline V gene sequence: CDR1 LGHNA, CDR2 YSLEER. V dropped 0 bases and J dropped 9 bases, with 15 bases sitting between them. The CDR3 covers 16 residues. The CDR3 region has the DNA TGCGCCAGCAGCCAAGAGGTGGCAGGGGTTGGTTCACCCCTCCACTTT. Amino acids: CASSQEVAGVGSPLHF.

This clone occurred once. This chain connects TRBV18 to TRBJ1-5, with 10 positions matching TRBD1. V was clipped by 3 bases and J by 8 bases; unmatched bases: 10. Germline CDR1 KGHSH, CDR2 LQKENI. The CDR3 sequence is 16 residues long. In DNA, the CDR3 is TGTGCCAGCTCACCGCGATCGACAGGGGGCGGTGAGCCCCAGCATTTT. This codes for CASSPRSTGGGEPQHF.